The 23 T cell receptor beta chains presented below share a single source sample, sequenced in a study of T cells in Graves' hyperthyroidism and ophthalmopathy. The TCR beta CDR3 regions underwent amplification using RNA transcripts as the source. The HTBI primer set was used in a first-round RT-PCR of the TCR CDR3. TCRdb recomputed calls from the multiplex PCR reads with MiXCR, one row per CDR3 protein. The data contain some 360,000 distinct CDR3 sequences, 18% of them seen just once; the ten biggest clones take up roughly 16%. The sample taken for sequencing was blood. Receptors were obtained from a middle-aged woman with Graves' ophthalmopathy.

This clonotype was detected a few times. V gene TRBV11-2 combines with J gene TRBJ2-7; D not resolved. TRBJ2-1 explains the end of the DNA better; the J call may be wrong. The germline V gene encodes CDR1 SGHAT and CDR2 FQNNGV. CDR3 length equals 17 residues. CDR3 loop: CASSLLASVVGSYEQFF. Here the CDR3 DNA reads TGTGCCAGCAGCCTGTTGGCGAGCGTGGTTGGGTCCTACGAGCAGTTCTTC.

This clonotype was recorded at least ten times. CDR3 protein: CASSSGQVNLGVEQYF. In DNA, the CDR3 is TGTGCCAGCAGCTCGGGACAGGTCAACTTAGGCGTTGAGCAGTACTTC. The chain employs TRBV14 and TRBJ2-7, with 8 bases that match TRBD1. Germline-derived CDR1 and CDR2 are SGHDN and FVKESK. The ends lost 5 bases at V and 7 bases at J; junction bases unmatched: 16. This CDR3 contains 16 residues.

The chain uses TRBV7-2 and TRBJ1-2; 9 nucleotides line up with TRBD1. The CDR3 is made up of 14 amino acids. The V gene end was trimmed by 2 bases and the J gene end by 8 bases; junction bases not matched to a gene: 6. Germline CDR1 reads SGHTA; CDR2 reads FQGNSA. The chain's CDR3 is CASSLRQGGRGYTF. For the CDR3, the DNA is TGTGCCAGCAGCTTAAGACAGGGGGGGAGGGGCTACACCTTC.

There are many counts of this clonotype. The V call is TRBV6-2 or TRBV6-3, the J call TRBJ1-2; D ambiguous. Trimming stripped 2 bases from V and 3 bases from J, with 10 bases between. CDR1 and CDR2 from the germline V gene are MNHEY and SVGEGT. This CDR3 region has 14 residues. CDR3 nucleotide sequence: TGTGCCAGCAGTTACATTGGGCGGGACTATGGCTACACCTTC. As protein: CASSYIGRDYGYTF.

The V gene is TRBV19, the J gene TRBJ2-7, with D possibly being TRBD1 or TRBD2 (5 bases each). Per germline, CDR1 LNHDA and CDR2 SQIVND (reference sequence). The V gene lost 5 bases and the J gene lost 1 base, with 15 bases spanning the gap. The CDR3 has 15 residues. Here the CDR3 DNA reads TGTGCCAGTAGTCCGGGGACGGTGTTGTCCTACGAGCAGTACTTC. Translation gives CASSPGTVLSYEQYF.

In this sample, this clonotype turned up many times. V and J are TRBV28 and TRBJ1-2; the match to TRBD1 covers 9 bases. The junction had 9 bases not matched to a gene; V was cut back by 9 bases and J by 4 bases. Germline V gene data show CDR1 as MDHEN and CDR2 as SYDVKM. CDR3 length: 14 amino acids. CDR3: CASLDRGETYGYTF. The DNA of the CDR3 is TGTGCCAGTCTCGACAGGGGGGAAACCTATGGCTACACCTTC.

In this sample, this clonotype turned up many times. The V gene is TRBV6-2 or TRBV6-3, the J gene TRBJ2-5; 7 bases are shared with TRBD2. Per the germline V gene, CDR1 is MNHEY and CDR2 is SVGEGT. The CDR3 consists of 16 residues. The V segment lost 6 bases and the J segment 2 bases; nucleotides outside the gene matches: 12. This CDR3 is CASRGGKLAVQETQYF. CDR3 in DNA: TGTGCCAGCAGGGGAGGGAAGCTAGCGGTACAAGAGACCCAGTACTTC.

This clonotype was detected ten times or more. The chain recombines TRBV29-1 with TRBJ2-2; the D gene is possibly TRBD1 (5 bases). CDR3 length: 14 residues. Per the germline V gene, CDR1 is SQVTM and CDR2 is ANQGSEA. The V end lost 4 bases, the J end lost 3 bases, and 12 bases lay between the germline ends. The CDR3 sequence is CSVARTPYTGELFF. CDR3 coding DNA: TGCAGCGTTGCAAGGACACCTTACACCGGGGAGCTGTTTTTT.

This clonotype showed up many times. The chain combines TRBV13 with TRBJ1-1; unclear D gene. CDR1 is PRHDT and CDR2 is FYEKMQ in the germline V gene (reference sequence). V lost 6 bases, J lost 6 bases, and 17 bases lay in between. The CDR3 runs 14 residues. CDR3 in amino acids: CASRTSVGSSEAFF. CDR3 sequence (DNA): TGTGCCAGCAGGACCTCCGTGGGCAGCTCTGAAGCTTTCTTT.

This clonotype was recorded many times. The CDR3 DNA sequence: TGTGCCTGGAGTACCAACAGGGCCGGGGAGCTGTTTTTT. Translating gives CAWSTNRAGELFF. The chain combines TRBV30 with TRBJ2-2, with D possibly being TRBD1 (6 bases). Germline V CDR1 and CDR2: GTSNPN, SVGIG (reference sequence). Trimming removed 2 bases at V and 6 bases at J, with 10 bases between. CDR3 size: 13 residues.

This clonotype was seen at least ten times. The chain links TRBV29-1 to TRBJ2-4; 8 bases map to TRBD2. V lost 2 bases and J lost 7; bases outside the gene matches: 4. CDR3 length equals 13 residues. Germline lookup yields CDR1 SQVTM and CDR2 ANQGSEA. CDR3 coding DNA: TGCAGCGTTGAAACCCCGGGGGGGAACATTCAGTACTTC. Protein sequence: CSVETPGGNIQYF.

This clonotype was recorded a few times. This chain links TRBV19 with TRBJ1-6, with D uncertain. This CDR3 has 16 amino acids. Per the germline V gene, CDR1 is LNHDA and CDR2 is SQIVND (reference sequence). The V end was cut by 3 bases, the J end by 11 bases, with 20 bases between. The CDR3 bases are TGTGCCAGTAGTATTGGGCAGCGGATCTCGCGGGCACCCCTCCACTTT. Amino acid sequence: CASSIGQRISRAPLHF.

At least ten counts were recorded for this clonotype. V is TRBV5-1 and J is TRBJ1-5, with D possibly being TRBD1 (6 bases). CDR3 size: 15 residues. Germline CDR1 reads SGHRS; CDR2 reads YFSETQ. Trimming shortened V by 3 bases and J by 3 bases, and 13 bases separated the two germline ends. CDR3 in DNA: TGCGCCAGCAGCTCCGAGACAGGCCACAATCAGCCCCAGCATTTT. Amino acid sequence: CASSSETGHNQPQHF.

This clonotype came up many times. The chain combines TRBV11-2 with TRBJ2-2, with D maybe TRBD2 (6 bases). In germline, CDR1 is SGHAT, CDR2 FQNNGV. The CDR3 loop spans 15 amino acids. Trimming left V 1 base short and J 4 bases short, with 10 bases between. The CDR3 DNA sequence: TGTGCCAGCAGCTTAGTGGTTAGCGGCACCGGGGAGCTGTTTTTT. Protein product: CASSLVVSGTGELFF.

The sample holds many counts of this clonotype. CDR3 DNA: TGTGCCAGCAGCTTATCAGGGACAGGTTTGGCCGGGGAGCTGTTTTTT. This encodes CASSLSGTGLAGELFF. The J gene is TRBJ2-2, the V gene TRBV7-9; 8 bases are shared with TRBD1. Per the germline V gene, CDR1 is SEHNR and CDR2 is FQNEAQ (reference sequence). The ends lost 2 bases at V and 6 bases at J; junction bases unmatched: 8. The CDR3 sequence is 16 residues long.

This clonotype was detected many times. The V call is TRBV27, the J call TRBJ2-7; tentative D call: TRBD1 (5 bases). This CDR3 comprises 15 residues. The V gene's germline CDR1 is MNHEY and CDR2 SMNVEV (reference sequence). Trimming took 5 bases from V and 1 from J, leaving 15 bases between them. For the CDR3, the DNA is TGTGCCAGCAGTGCCCGGCAGGGCGGTTCCTACGAGCAGTACTTC. Its translation: CASSARQGGSYEQYF.

This clonotype was detected ten times or more. The chain has TRBV19 and TRBJ1-5; 8 nucleotides match TRBD1. With 6 bases clipped from V and 0 bases from J, the junction kept 4 bases outside the gene matches. Germline V lookup: CDR1 LNHDA, CDR2 SQIVND (reference sequence). The CDR3 runs to 15 residues. CDR3 in DNA: TGTGCCAGTAGGGGGGGACAGGATAGCAATCAGCCCCAGCATTTT. Protein product: CASRGGQDSNQPQHF.

This clonotype appeared many times. The chain joins TRBV5-1 to TRBJ2-7, with D perhaps TRBD1 (6 bases). This CDR3 spans 15 amino acids. Germline assignment: CDR1 SGHRS and CDR2 YFSETQ. V lost 1 base and J 2 bases, leaving 13 bases between the germline ends. The CDR3: CASSLTGSGTYEQYF. In DNA form, the CDR3 reads TGCGCCAGCAGCTTGACAGGGAGTGGAACCTACGAGCAGTACTTC.

This clonotype was recorded many times. The chain employs TRBV6-1 and TRBJ1-3; D call uncertain. CDR3 length: 14 residues. Trimming shortened V by 6 bases and J by 3 bases, and 12 bases separated the two germline ends. Germline V gives CDR1 MNHNS, CDR2 SASEGT. The CDR3 sequence is CASSLGNLGNTIYF. CDR3 nucleotides: TGTGCCAGCAGCCTGGGAAATCTTGGAAACACCATATATTTT.

This clonotype has ten or more counts. V usage is TRBV29-1 and J usage is TRBJ2-2; D is undetermined. The CDR3 length is 15 residues. V lost 5 bases and J lost 0, with 13 bases in between. CDR1 SQVTM and CDR2 ANQGSEA come from the germline V gene. CDR3 DNA: TGCAGCGTTTTAAGGGATTCCGCGAACACCGGGGAGCTGTTTTTT. Translation gives CSVLRDSANTGELFF.

Comment on this clonotype: The junction departs from the called germline gene at one end, perhaps through a read error. The chain is built from TRBV12-3 or TRBV12-4 and TRBJ2-7; D remains unclear. CDR3 length: 11 amino acids. The CDR3 loop is CASSVHNEQYF. The CDR3 nucleotides read TGTGCCAGCAGTGTCCACAACGAGCAGTATTTC.

This clonotype came up many times. The J gene is TRBJ1-5, the V gene TRBV18, with unresolved D. The germline V gene encodes CDR1 KGHSH and CDR2 LQKENI. V was cut by 3 bases and J by 1 base, with 10 bases left in between. The CDR3 is 15 amino acids. The CDR3 is CASSPEFRSNQPQHF. In DNA form, the CDR3 reads TGTGCCAGCTCACCTGAATTTCGAAGCAATCAGCCCCAGCATTTT.

The chain joins TRBV5-1 to TRBJ2-2, with 11 positions matching TRBD2. Trimming at V came to 4 bases and at J to 4 bases, leaving 6 bases not matched to a gene. This CDR3 comprises 16 residues. Germline CDR1 SGHRS, CDR2 YFSETQ. The CDR3 loop reads CASSASGRKGTGELFF. CDR3 DNA sequence: TGCGCCAGCAGCGCTAGCGGGAGGAAAGGCACCGGGGAGCTGTTTTTT.